The clone carrying this TCR beta chain was seen once. Antigen unknown. This CDR3 contains 17 residues. The germline V gene has CDR1 MNHEY and CDR2 SMNVEV (reference sequence). V was cut by 7 bases and J by 2 bases, with 22 bases left in between. This record belongs to a study of OX40 agonist ivuxolimab in advanced cancers. Study overall: Patients' therapy was ivuxolimab, an antibody that acts as an agonist of OX40 (CD134).

Libraries were prepared by immunoSEQ multiplex PCR; TCRdb keeps only in-frame clonotypes and omits some of them. The sample includes fewer than 90,000 clones, nearly 95% of them seen just once. Study-wide points: More expanded clones were seen, on average, in CD8+ T cells than in CD4+.

The specimen comprised CD4+ or CD8+ T cells sorted from blood, sampled in a trial of the OX40 agonist ivuxolimab. The TCR sequence derives from an adult with an advanced solid tumor such as melanoma, head and neck, liver or kidney cancer. The V call is TRBV27, the J call TRBJ2-3; tentatively, D is TRBD2 (6 bases). The CDR3 DNA reads TGTGCCAGCACCCTCCGGTGGGGGGAAGGCGACACAGATACGCAGTATTTT. Translating gives CASTLRWGEGDTDTQYF.